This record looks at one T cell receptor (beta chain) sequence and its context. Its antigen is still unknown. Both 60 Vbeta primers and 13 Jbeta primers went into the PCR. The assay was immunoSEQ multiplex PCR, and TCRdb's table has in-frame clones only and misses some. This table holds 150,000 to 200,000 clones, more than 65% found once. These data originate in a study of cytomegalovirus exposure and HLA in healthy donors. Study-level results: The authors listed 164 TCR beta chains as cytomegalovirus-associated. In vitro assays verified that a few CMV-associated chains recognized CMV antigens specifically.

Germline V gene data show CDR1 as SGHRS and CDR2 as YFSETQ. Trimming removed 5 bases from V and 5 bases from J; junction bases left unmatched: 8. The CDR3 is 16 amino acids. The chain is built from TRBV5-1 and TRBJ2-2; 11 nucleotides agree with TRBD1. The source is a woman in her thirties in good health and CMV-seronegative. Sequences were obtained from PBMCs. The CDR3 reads CASRRAGTGGTGELFF. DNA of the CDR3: TGCGCCAGCAGGCGTGCCGGGACAGGGGGGACCGGGGAGCTGTTTTTT.